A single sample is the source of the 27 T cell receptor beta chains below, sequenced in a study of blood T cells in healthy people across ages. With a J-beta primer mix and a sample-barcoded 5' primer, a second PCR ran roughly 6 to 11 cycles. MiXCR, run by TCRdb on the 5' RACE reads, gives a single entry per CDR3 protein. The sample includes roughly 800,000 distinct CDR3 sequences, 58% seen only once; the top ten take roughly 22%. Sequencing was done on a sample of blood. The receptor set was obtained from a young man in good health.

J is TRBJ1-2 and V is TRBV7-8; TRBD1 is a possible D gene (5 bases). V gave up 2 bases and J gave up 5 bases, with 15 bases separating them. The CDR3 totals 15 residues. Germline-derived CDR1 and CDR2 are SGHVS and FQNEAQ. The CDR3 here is CASSLRGPSSYGYTF. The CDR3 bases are TGTGCCAGCAGCTTAAGGGGCCCATCCTCATATGGCTACACCTTC.

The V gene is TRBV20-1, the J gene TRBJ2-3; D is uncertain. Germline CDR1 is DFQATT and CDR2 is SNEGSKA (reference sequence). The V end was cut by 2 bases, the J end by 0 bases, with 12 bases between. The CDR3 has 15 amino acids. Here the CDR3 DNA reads TGCAGTGCTAGATCGGTAGTGAGGAGCACAGATACGCAGTATTTT. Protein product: CSARSVVRSTDTQYF.

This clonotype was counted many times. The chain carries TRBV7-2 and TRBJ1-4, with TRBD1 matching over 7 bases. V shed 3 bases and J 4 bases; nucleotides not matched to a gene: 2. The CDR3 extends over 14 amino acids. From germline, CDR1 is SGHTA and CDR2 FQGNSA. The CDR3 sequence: CASSLGQNNEKLFF. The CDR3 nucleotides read TGTGCCAGCAGCTTGGGACAGAATAATGAAAAACTGTTTTTT. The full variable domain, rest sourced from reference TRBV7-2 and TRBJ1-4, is GAGVSQSPSNKVTEKGKDVELRCDPISGHTALYWYRQSLGQGLEFLIYFQGNSAPDKSGLPSDRFSAERTGGSVSTLTIQRTQQEDSAVYLCASSLGQNNEKLFFGSGTQLSVL.

The CDR3 loop reads CSTVLGRNLGYTF. CDR3 nucleotide sequence: TGCAGTACGGTGCTGGGGAGAAACTTAGGCTACACCTTC. V and J are TRBV20-1 and TRBJ1-2; D remains ambiguous. V lost 8 bases and J lost 8, with 21 bases in between. The CDR3 has 13 amino acids. Germline V lookup: CDR1 DFQATT, CDR2 SNEGSKA (reference sequence).

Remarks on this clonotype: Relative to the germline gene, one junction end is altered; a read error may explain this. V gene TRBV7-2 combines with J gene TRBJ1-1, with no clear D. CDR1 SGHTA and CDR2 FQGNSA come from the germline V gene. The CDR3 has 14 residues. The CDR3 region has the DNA TGTGCCAGCAGCCTAGCTATGCGGAACACTGAAGCTTTCTTT. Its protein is CASSLAMRNTEAFF. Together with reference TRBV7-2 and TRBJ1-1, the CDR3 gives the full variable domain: GAGVSQSPSNKVTEKGKDVELRCDPISGHTALYWYRQSLGQGLEFLIYFQGNSAPDKSGLPSDRFSAERTGGSVSTLTIQRTQQEDSAVYLCASSLAMRNTEAFFGQGTRLTVV.

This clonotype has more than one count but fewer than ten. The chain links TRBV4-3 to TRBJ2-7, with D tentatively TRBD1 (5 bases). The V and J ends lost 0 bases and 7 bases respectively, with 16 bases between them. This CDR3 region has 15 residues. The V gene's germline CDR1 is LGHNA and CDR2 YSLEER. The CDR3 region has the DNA TGCGCCAGCAGCCAAGACAGGGCAGGCGGATGGGAGCAGTACTTC. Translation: CASSQDRAGGWEQYF.

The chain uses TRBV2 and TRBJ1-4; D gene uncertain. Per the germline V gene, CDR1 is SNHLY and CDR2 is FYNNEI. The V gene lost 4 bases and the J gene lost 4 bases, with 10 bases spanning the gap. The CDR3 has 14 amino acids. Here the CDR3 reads CASSARQFNEKLFF. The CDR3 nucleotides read TGTGCCAGCAGTGCCCGGCAATTTAATGAAAAACTGTTTTTT.

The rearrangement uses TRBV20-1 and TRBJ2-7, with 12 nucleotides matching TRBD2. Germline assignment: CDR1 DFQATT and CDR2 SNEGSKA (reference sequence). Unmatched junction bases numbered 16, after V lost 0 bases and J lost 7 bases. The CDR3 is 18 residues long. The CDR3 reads CSARDRRLAGAPTLEQYF. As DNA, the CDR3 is TGCAGTGCTAGAGATCGGAGACTAGCGGGGGCGCCCACCTTAGAGCAGTACTTC.

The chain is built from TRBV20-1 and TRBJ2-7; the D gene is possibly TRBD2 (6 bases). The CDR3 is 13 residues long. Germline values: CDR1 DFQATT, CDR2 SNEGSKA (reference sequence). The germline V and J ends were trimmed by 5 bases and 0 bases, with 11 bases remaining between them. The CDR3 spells CSAPRLDSYEQYF. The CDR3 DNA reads TGCAGTGCTCCTAGACTAGACTCCTACGAGCAGTACTTC.

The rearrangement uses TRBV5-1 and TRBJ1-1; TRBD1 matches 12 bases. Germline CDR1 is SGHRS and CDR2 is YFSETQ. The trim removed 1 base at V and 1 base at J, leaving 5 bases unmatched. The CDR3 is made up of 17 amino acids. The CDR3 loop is CASSLRGDRGQNTEAFF. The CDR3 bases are TGCGCCAGCAGCTTGAGGGGGGACAGGGGGCAGAACACTGAAGCTTTCTTT.

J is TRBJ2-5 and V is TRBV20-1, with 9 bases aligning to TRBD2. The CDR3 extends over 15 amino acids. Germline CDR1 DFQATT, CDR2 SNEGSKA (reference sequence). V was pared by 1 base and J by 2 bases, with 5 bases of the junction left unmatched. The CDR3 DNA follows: TGCAGTGCTAGAGGTCAGCGGGGGGATCAAGAGACCCAGTACTTC. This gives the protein CSARGQRGDQETQYF.

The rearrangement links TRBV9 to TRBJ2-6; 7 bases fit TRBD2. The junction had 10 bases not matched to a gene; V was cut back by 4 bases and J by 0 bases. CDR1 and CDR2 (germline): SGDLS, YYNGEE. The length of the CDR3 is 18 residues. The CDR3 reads CASSLFSSGNSGANVLTF. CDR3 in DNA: TGTGCCAGCAGCCTGTTCTCTAGCGGCAACTCTGGGGCCAACGTCCTGACTTTC.

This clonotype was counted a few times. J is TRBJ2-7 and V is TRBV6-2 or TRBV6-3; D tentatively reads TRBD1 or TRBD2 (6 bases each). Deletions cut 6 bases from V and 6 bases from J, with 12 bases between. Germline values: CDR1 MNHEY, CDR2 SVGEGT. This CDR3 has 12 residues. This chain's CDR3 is CASRNPGAEQYF. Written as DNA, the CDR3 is TGTGCCAGCAGGAATCCGGGGGCCGAGCAGTACTTC.

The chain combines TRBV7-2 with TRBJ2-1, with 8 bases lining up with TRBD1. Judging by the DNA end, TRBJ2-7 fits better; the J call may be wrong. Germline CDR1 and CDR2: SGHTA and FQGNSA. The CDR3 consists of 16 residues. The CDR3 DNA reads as TGTGCCAGCAGCTTTTCCAGGGGGCAACTATACAATGAGCAGTACTTC. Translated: CASSFSRGQLYNEQYF.

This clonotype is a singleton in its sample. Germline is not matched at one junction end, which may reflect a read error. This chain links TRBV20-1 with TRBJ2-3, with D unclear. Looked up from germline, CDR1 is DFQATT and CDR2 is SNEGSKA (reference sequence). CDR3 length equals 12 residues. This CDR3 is CGARVKTDTQYF. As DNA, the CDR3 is TGCGGTGCTAGAGTAAAGACGGATACGCAGTATTTT.

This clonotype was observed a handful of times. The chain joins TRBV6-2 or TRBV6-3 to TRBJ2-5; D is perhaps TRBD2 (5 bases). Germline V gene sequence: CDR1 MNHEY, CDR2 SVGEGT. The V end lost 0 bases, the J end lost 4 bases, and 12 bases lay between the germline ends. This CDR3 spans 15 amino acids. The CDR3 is CASSYSSSVGETQYF. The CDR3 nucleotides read TGTGCCAGCAGTTACTCGAGTAGCGTTGGAGAGACCCAGTACTTC.

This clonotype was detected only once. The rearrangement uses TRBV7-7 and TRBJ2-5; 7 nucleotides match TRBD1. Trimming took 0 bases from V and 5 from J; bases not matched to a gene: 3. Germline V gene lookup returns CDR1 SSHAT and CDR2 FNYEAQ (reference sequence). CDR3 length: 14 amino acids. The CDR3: CASSLAGQPETQYF. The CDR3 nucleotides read TGTGCCAGCAGCTTAGCGGGACAGCCGGAGACCCAGTACTTC.

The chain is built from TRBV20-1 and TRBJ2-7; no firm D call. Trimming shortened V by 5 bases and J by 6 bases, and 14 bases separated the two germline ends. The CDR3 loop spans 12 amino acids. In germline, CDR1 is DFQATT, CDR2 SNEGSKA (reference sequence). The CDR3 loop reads CSAGFKKGEQYF. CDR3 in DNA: TGCAGTGCTGGGTTCAAGAAGGGCGAGCAGTACTTC.

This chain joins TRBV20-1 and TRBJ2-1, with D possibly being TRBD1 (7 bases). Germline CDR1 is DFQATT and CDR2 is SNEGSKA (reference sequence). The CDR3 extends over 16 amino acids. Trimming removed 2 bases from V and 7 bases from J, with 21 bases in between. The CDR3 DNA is TGCAGTGCTAGACTAACAGGGGCGCGGGGCTTAAATGAGCAGTTCTTC. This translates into CSARLTGARGLNEQFF.

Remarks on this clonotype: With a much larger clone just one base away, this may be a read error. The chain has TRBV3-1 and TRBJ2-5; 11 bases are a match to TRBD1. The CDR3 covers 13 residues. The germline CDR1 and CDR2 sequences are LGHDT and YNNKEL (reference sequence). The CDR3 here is CASSRTGGYEQNF. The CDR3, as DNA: TGTGCCAGCAGCCGGACAGGGGGCTACGAGCAGAACTTC.

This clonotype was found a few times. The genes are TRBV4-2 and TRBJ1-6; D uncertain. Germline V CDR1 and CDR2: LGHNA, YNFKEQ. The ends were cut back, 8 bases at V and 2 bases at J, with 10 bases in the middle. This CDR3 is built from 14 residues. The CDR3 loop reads CASGGNTYNSPLHF. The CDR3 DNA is TGTGCCAGCGGAGGGAATACCTATAATTCACCCCTCCACTTT.

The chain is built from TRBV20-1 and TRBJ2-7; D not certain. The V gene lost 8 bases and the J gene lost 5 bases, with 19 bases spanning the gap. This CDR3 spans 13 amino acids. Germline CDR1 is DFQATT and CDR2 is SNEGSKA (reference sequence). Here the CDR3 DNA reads TGCAGTCGAGCCATGGGCGTTACCCACGAGCAGTACTTC. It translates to CSRAMGVTHEQYF.

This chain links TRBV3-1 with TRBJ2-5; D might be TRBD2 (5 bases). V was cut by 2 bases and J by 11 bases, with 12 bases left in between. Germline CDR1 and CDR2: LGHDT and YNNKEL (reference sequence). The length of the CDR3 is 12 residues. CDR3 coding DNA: TGTGCCAGCAGCCAACTGACTGGGGAGCAGTACTTC. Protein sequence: CASSQLTGEQYF.

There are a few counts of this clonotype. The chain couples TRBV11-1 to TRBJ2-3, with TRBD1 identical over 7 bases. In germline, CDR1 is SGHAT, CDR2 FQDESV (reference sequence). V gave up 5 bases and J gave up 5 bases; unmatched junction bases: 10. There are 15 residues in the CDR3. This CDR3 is CASSRQGVEGDTQYF. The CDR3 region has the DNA TGTGCCAGCAGCAGACAGGGTGTAGAGGGAGATACGCAGTATTTT.

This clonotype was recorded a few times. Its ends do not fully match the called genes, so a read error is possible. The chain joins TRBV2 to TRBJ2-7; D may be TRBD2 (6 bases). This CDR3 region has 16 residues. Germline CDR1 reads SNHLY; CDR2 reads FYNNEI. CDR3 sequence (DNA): TGTGCCAGCAGCGAAGACAACCTAGCGTTCGGGTACGAGCAGTACTTC. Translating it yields CASSEDNLAFGYEQYF.

Here the CDR3 DNA reads TGTGCCAGCAGCTTTATAGGTAGGAATGAGCAGTTCTTC. Translated: CASSFIGRNEQFF. V and J are TRBV7-9 and TRBJ2-1; D ambiguous. CDR1 is SEHNR, CDR2 FQNEAQ, per germline (reference sequence). The CDR3 covers 13 residues. V lost 3 bases, J lost 7 bases, and 10 bases lay in between.

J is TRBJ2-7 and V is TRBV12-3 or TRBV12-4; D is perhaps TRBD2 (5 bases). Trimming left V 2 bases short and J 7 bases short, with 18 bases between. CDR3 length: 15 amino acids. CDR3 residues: CASSLRADGVGEQYF. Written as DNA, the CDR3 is TGTGCCAGCAGTTTAAGGGCTGACGGGGTAGGGGAGCAGTACTTC.